The sequence of this T cell receptor (beta chain) was determined in a study of cytomegalovirus exposure and HLA in healthy donors. Study outcomes and limitations: Rare TCR sequences predominated, though certain public TCRs were found in many donors.

Notes on this clone: Its specificity is unknown.

V lost 2 bases, J lost 2 bases, and 6 bases stayed unmatched. Germline CDR1 and CDR2: MGHRA and YSYEKL. The CDR3 is 15 residues long. The primer mix had 60 Vbeta and 13 Jbeta primers. The table came from immunoSEQ multiplex PCR; TCRdb's copy has only in-frame clones and leaves some out. The sample yields 150,000 or so clones, around 81% seen once. The sample taken for sequencing was PBMCs. The chain links TRBV4-1 to TRBJ2-7; 7 nucleotides match TRBD1. The clonotype comes from a man aged 50-59 years in good health and CMV-seronegative. The CDR3 reads CASSQTGTATYEQYF. Written as DNA, the CDR3 is TGCGCCAGCAGCCAAACCGGGACAGCAACCTACGAGCAGTACTTC.